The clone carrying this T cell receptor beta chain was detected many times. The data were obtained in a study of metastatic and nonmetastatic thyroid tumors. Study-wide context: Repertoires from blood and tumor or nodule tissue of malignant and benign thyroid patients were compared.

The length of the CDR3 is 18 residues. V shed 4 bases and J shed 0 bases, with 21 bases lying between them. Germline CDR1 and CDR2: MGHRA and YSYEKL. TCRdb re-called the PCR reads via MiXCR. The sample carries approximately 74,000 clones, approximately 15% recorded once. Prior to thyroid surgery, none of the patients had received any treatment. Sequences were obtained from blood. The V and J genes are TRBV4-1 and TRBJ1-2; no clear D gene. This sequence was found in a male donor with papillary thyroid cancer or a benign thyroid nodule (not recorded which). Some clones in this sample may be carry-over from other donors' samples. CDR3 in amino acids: CASSPEMWKETTNYGYTF. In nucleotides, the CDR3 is TGCGCCAGCAGCCCAGAAATGTGGAAGGAGACAACTAACTATGGCTACACCTTC.